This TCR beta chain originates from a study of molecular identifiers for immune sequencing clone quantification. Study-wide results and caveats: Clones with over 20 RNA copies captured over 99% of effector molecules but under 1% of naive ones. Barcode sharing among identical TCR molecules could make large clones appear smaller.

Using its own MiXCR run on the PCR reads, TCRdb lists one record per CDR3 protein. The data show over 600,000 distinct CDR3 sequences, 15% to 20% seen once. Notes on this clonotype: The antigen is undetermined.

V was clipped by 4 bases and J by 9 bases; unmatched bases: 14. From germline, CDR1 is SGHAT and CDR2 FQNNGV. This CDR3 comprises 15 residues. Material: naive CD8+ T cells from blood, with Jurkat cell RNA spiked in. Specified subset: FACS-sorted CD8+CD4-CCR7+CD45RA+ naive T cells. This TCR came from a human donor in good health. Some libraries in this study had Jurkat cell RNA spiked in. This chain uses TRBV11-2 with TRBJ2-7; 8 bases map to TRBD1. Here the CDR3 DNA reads TGTGCCAGCAGCTGGACAGGGCACTACTCTACAGGGCAGTACTTC. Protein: CASSWTGHYSTGQYF.